This entry lists 13 T cell receptor beta chains sequenced from one sample in a study of blood T cell repertoires in COVID-19. The table came from immunoSEQ multiplex PCR; TCRdb's copy has only in-frame clones and leaves some out. The repertoire consists of fewer than 300,000 clones, with less than 90% occurring once and the leading ten covering approximately 2.6%. Sequencing input: peripheral blood. All receptors come from an older woman with active or convalescent COVID-19.

The CDR3 DNA is TGTGCCAGCAGTGTTCGGCCCATGGGGGAGGGAGAGACCCAGTACTTC. This translates into CASSVRPMGEGETQYF. The V and J genes are TRBV2 and TRBJ2-5; TRBD2 aligns across 7 bases. Germline V lookup: CDR1 SNHLY, CDR2 FYNNEI. V was pared by 4 bases and J by 4 bases, with 12 bases of the junction left unmatched. CDR3 length: 16 amino acids.

This chain links TRBV7-3 with TRBJ2-6; D might be TRBD1 (6 bases). V was shortened by 5 bases and J by 2 bases, with 19 bases between the two germline ends. Per germline, CDR1 SGHTA and CDR2 FQGTGA. The CDR3 runs to 18 residues. CDR3 in amino acids: CASSERSGVTAGANVLTF. In nucleotides, the CDR3 is TGTGCCAGCAGCGAACGATCAGGGGTTACGGCTGGGGCCAACGTCCTGACTTTC.

The CDR3 DNA reads TGTGCCAGCAAAAATTTCCCCCACTCTGGAAACACCATATATTTT. The encoded protein is CASKNFPHSGNTIYF. The rearrangement joins TRBV6-5 to TRBJ1-3, with D uncertain. CDR3 length: 15 amino acids. V lost 7 bases and J lost 0, with 13 bases in between. Germline V gene data show CDR1 as MNHEY and CDR2 as SVGAGI.

The rearrangement links TRBV29-1 to TRBJ1-6; tentatively, D is TRBD1 (5 bases). The germline V and J ends were trimmed by 7 bases and 7 bases, with 14 bases remaining between them. The CDR3 is made up of 13 amino acids. Germline V lookup: CDR1 SQVTM, CDR2 ANQGSEA. CDR3 sequence (DNA): TGCAGCGCTGGGGCCAGTCTGAATTCACCCCTCCACTTT. It translates to CSAGASLNSPLHF.

This chain connects TRBV5-1 to TRBJ1-1, with 8 bases fitting TRBD1. The CDR3 loop spans 14 amino acids. In germline, CDR1 is SGHRS, CDR2 YFSETQ. The V gene end was trimmed by 4 bases and the J gene end by 4 bases; junction bases not matched to a gene: 6. The CDR3 sequence: CASSPGDRFTEAFF. The CDR3 DNA follows: TGCGCCAGCAGCCCGGGGGACAGGTTCACTGAAGCTTTCTTT.

The chain uses TRBV3-1 (or the pseudogene TRBV3-2) and TRBJ2-7; 10 bases match TRBD1. Germline CDR1 reads LGHDT; CDR2 reads YNNKEL (reference sequence). Losses at the gene ends were 3 bases for V and 6 bases for J; bases not matched to a gene: 8. CDR3 length equals 15 residues. The CDR3 coding sequence is TGTGCCAGCAGCCACGGGACAGGGGATTTGGGCGAGCAGTACTTC. Its protein product is CASSHGTGDLGEQYF.

The chain has TRBV6-1 and TRBJ2-7; a weak D match, TRBD2 (5 bases). Germline-derived CDR1 and CDR2 are MNHNS and SASEGT. V gave up 0 bases and J gave up 9 bases, with 12 bases separating them. This CDR3 comprises 13 residues. The CDR3, as DNA: TGTGCCAGCAGTGAAGCCCACCTCGAGGGGCAGTACTTC. As protein: CASSEAHLEGQYF.

This chain joins TRBV7-8 and TRBJ2-5; D not resolved. CDR1 and CDR2 (germline): SGHVS, FQNEAQ. This CDR3 has 13 amino acids. V lost 1 base and J 1 base, leaving 4 bases between the germline ends. CDR3 nucleotides: TGTGCCAGCAGCTTAGAGCTCCAAGAGACCCAGTACTTC. It translates to CASSLELQETQYF.

This chain uses TRBV30 with TRBJ1-1, with D hard to call. The length of the CDR3 is 10 residues. Germline V gene data show CDR1 as GTSNPN and CDR2 as SVGIG (reference sequence). The CDR3 DNA sequence: TGTGGAGGTCTGAACACTGAAGCTTTCTTT. Protein product: CGGLNTEAFF. Full variable domain (rest looked up from reference TRBV30 and TRBJ1-1): SQTIHQWPATLVQPVGSPLSLECTVEGTSNPNLYWYRQAAGRGLQLLFYSVGIGQISSEVPQNLSASRPQDRQFILSSKKLLLSDSGFYLCGGLNTEAFFGQGTRLTVV.

This clone was picked up one time. V usage is TRBV4-1 and J usage is TRBJ2-7; D is uncertain. The germline V gene has CDR1 MGHRA and CDR2 YSYEKL. The CDR3 sequence is 12 residues long. Between the trimmed V and J ends, which lost 3 bases and 3 bases, there was a span of 6 bases. The CDR3 spells CASSHSNYEQYF. Here the CDR3 DNA reads TGCGCCAGCAGCCATTCCAACTACGAGCAGTACTTC.

In DNA, the CDR3 is TGTGCCAGCAGCCGTCGGACTAGCGTCTACAATGAGCAGTTCTTC. Residues: CASSRRTSVYNEQFF. The J gene is TRBJ2-1, the V gene TRBV14; 9 bases are a match to TRBD2. The CDR3 is 15 residues long. Trimming removed 4 bases from V and 3 bases from J; junction bases left unmatched: 4. CDR1 is SGHDN, CDR2 FVKESK, per germline.

The chain has TRBV12-3 or TRBV12-4 and TRBJ1-1, with D hard to call. V gave up 8 bases and J gave up 1 base, with 8 bases separating them. The CDR3 contains 12 residues. In DNA form, the CDR3 reads TGTGCCAGCCCCGGTAGGAACACTGAAGCTTTCTTT. This encodes CASPGRNTEAFF.

This chain connects TRBV7-2 to TRBJ2-1; 9 bases are shared with TRBD2. CDR1 and CDR2 (germline): SGHTA, FQGNSA. V lost 0 bases to trimming and J lost 6 bases; unmatched junction nucleotides: 6. CDR3 length: 16 amino acids. CDR3 protein: CASSLARSGGFNEQFF. The CDR3 coding sequence is TGTGCCAGCAGCTTAGCGCGGAGCGGGGGGTTCAATGAGCAGTTCTTC.